This T cell receptor (beta chain) is from a study of shared T cell receptors in the human thymus. Germline CDR1 is DFQATT and CDR2 is SNEGSKA (reference sequence). Trimming took off 4 bases at V and 4 bases at J, with 8 bases between the two ends. The CDR3 is made up of 11 amino acids. Generated by immunoSEQ multiplex PCR, the TCRdb table keeps only in-frame clones and is missing some. The table has roughly 710,000 clones, 70% to 90% seen once; the top ten hold more than 0.008%. These data also featured in a second study, about human thymus T cells. That work states: Resections that were taken during corrective heart surgery supplied the thymus tissue. Usage of V and J genes appeared biased in thymic and blood repertoires. Highly overlapping thymic repertoires among unrelated individuals were reported in related research.

Sequenced sample: thymocytes. This chain connects TRBV20-1 to TRBJ2-7; a possible D gene is TRBD1 (5 bases). This clonotype was sampled from a girl less than two years old with a congenital heart defect. The CDR3: CSAIDSYEQYF. Written as DNA, the CDR3 is TGCAGTGCTATAGACAGTTACGAGCAGTACTTC.